This T cell receptor beta chain was profiled in a study of T cells in Graves' hyperthyroidism and ophthalmopathy (dated by TCRdb to between 2019 and 2020). For the study in its entirety: Peripheral blood was collected at initial diagnosis, before any treatment. The paper describes TCR Vbeta CDR3 sequencing of about 140 peripheral blood samples, made up of roughly 40 ophthalmopathy patients, around 78 hyperthyroidism patients and 17 progressor patients. An independent validation cohort of 18 to 20 hyperthyroidism patients and 17 patients who later progressed to ophthalmopathy tested prospective prediction of ophthalmopathy. After blood sampling, hyperthyroidism patients were treated with methimazole at a starting dose of 30 mg daily, and ophthalmopathy patients were treated with high-dose intravenous methylprednisolone. Thyroid tissue and blood T-cell repertoires from over 5 Graves' hyperthyroidism patients were also compared in the study. TCR V-J signatures able to tell the groups apart were searched for in a discovery cohort of 100 or so patients, of whom under 45 had Graves' ophthalmopathy and roughly 58 had stable Graves' hyperthyroidism. The roughly 94 discovery patients were randomly divided into training and test sets at a 7:3 ratio. The paper as a whole reports these results and caveats: Ophthalmopathy was separated from stable hyperthyroidism by a 13 V-J signature model, with over 85% sensitivity and 81% to 82% specificity obtained in cross-validation and 80%/75% obtained in testing. Most expanded thyroid clonotypes (frequency above 0.001) were also detected in blood, a finding suggesting that blood repertoires may reflect thyroid immune responses. In validation, progression to ophthalmopathy was predicted by the model with 65% to 71% sensitivity and just over 72% specificity, a median of about 6 months before onset. Sample size was not statistically predetermined, and blinding of investigators to group allocation was not performed.

Of note for this clonotype: Its antigen target is currently unknown. No base-level quality is on record; no much larger clone is a single base apart.

Measured from the cysteine to the phenylalanine, the CDR3 is 16 residues long. CDR3 DNA only is kept here, 48 bases in frame from base 1. The junction shows trimming of 0 bases on V and 6 bases on J, and the gene matches do not reach 7 bases of it. The germline V gene specifies SGHTA as CDR1 and FQGNSA as CDR2. Amplification of TCR beta CDR3 regions was carried out from RNA transcripts. A first-round RT-PCR of the TCR CDR3 used the HTBI primer set with the Qiagen OneStep RT-PCR kit. Libraries were constructed in a second round of multiplex PCR, after which size selection and purification were carried out. Sequencing of the libraries was done on an Illumina HiSeq2000 using paired-end 100 bp reads. As for the original processing: Raw data were processed with SOAPnuke, discarding reads with adapters, uncalled bases, mean Phred below 15, or no exact constant-primer or identifier match. COPE v1.2.5 was used to merge the high-quality paired reads, and each unique nucleotide sequence was defined as a clonotype. MiTCR v1.1 was used to align clonotypes to the IMGT TRBV, TRBD and TRBJ reference segments. Analysis was restricted to V-J combinations with a frequency above 0.0001, which covered roughly 99% of repertoires. The TCS score was defined as F50 (clonal expansion) divided by E x V (chaos), with BLOSUM62-based TCRdist calculated between CDR3 peptides within each V-J. Welch's t-statistics and random forest reduced around 520 V-J features to fewer than 15, which were used in a naive Bayes classifier (R e1071). TCRdb handled the public reads itself, with Q25 trimming in fastp and clone calling in MiXCR, and kept productive beta chains. Every CDR3 protein is listed once, alongside the most common genes and DNA of its rows. The V and J calls, along with clone size, are taken from TCRdb and not from the paper's own processing. This sample lists around 300,000 distinct CDR3 sequences; roughly 14% were detected once. The top ten clones comprise under 30% of the sample.

Graves' hyperthyroidism was defined as stable when no progression to ophthalmopathy occurred over 18 months of follow-up. Hyperthyroidism patients were newly diagnosed, with disease duration under 2 months, and aged 18 to 65 years. Exclusion was applied to patients with uncontrolled infections, other autoimmune diseases, pregnancy or lactation. Clinical symptoms, serum thyroxine and TRAb, thyroid ultrasound, and orbital computed tomography formed the basis for the diagnoses. PBMCs were isolated from about 9.1 ml of fresh peripheral blood by Ficoll-Paque density gradient centrifugation. Total RNA was extracted with Trizol reagent, and quality was checked on an Agilent 2100 Bioanalyzer.

What was sequenced was blood. The rearranged chain carries TRBV7-2 and TRBJ2-2; TRBD2 matches 7 bases in the middle. The clonotype originates from a woman aged 25 to 39 with Graves' hyperthyroidism. The CDR3 sequence is CASSLASPGLAGELFF. The DNA is as follows: TGTGCCAGCAGCTTAGCGAGCCCAGGACTAGCCGGGGAGCTGTTTTTT.